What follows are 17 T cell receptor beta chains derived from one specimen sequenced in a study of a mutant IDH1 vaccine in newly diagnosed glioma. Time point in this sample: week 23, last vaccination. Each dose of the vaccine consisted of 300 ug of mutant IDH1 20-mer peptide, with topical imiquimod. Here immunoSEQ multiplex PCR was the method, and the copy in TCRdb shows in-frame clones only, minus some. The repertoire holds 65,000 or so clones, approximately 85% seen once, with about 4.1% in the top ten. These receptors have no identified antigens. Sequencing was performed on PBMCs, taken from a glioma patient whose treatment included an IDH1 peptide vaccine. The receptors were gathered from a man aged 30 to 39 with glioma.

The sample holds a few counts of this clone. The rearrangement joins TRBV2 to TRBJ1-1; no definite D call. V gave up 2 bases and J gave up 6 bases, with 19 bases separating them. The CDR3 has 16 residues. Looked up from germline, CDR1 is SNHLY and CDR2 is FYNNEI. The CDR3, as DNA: TGTGCCAGCAGTGAATCCACAAAACCAATCGGGGCTGAAGCTTTCTTT. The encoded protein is CASSESTKPIGAEAFF. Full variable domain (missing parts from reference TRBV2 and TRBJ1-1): EPEVTQTPSHQVTQMGQEVILRCVPISNHLYFYWYRQILGQKVEFLVSFYNNEISEKSEIFDDQFSVERPDGSNFTLKIRSTKLEDSAMYFCASSESTKPIGAEAFFGQGTRLTVV.

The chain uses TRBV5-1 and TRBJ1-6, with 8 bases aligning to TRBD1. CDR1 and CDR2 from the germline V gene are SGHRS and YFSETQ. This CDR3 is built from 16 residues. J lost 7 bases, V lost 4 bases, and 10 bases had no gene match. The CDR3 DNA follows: TGCGCCAGCAGCCCGCTTGCAGGGGGCGAAAATTCACCCCTCCACTTT. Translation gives CASSPLAGGENSPLHF.

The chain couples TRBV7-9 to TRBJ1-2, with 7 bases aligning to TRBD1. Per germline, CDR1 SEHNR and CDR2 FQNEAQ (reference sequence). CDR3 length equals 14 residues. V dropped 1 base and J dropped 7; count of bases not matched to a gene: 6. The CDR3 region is CASSLGTGVGGYTF. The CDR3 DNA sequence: TGTGCCAGCAGCTTAGGAACAGGGGTTGGTGGCTACACCTTC.

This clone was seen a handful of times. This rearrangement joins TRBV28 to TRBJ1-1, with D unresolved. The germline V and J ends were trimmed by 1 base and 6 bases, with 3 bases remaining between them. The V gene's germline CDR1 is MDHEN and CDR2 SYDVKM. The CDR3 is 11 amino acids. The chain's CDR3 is CASSLYPEAFF. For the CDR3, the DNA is TGTGCCAGCAGTTTATACCCTGAAGCTTTCTTT.

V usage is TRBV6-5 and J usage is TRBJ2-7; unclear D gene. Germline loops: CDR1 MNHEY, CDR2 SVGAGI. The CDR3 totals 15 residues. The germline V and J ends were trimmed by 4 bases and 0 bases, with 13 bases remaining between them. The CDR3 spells CASSSLYRSSYEQYF. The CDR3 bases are TGTGCCAGCAGTTCTCTTTATAGGAGCTCCTACGAGCAGTACTTC.

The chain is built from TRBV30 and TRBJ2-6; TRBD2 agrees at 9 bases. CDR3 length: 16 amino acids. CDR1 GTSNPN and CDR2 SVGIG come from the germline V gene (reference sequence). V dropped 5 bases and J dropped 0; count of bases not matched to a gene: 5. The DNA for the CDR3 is TGTGCCTGGGCGGGGCGGGAGGGCTCTGGGGCCAACGTCCTGACTTTC. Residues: CAWAGREGSGANVLTF.

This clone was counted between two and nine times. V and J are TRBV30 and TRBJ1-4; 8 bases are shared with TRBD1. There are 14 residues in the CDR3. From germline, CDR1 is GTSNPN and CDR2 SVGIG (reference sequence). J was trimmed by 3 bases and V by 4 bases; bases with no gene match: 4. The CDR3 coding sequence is TGTGCCTGGACCTCGGACAGGGCTAATGAAAAACTGTTTTTT. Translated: CAWTSDRANEKLFF.

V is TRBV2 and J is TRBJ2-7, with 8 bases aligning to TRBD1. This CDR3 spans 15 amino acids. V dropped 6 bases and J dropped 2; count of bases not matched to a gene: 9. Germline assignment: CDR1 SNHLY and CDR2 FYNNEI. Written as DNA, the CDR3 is TGTGCCAGCAGCAGATACCGGGACAGGCCCTACGAGCAGTACTTC. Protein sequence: CASSRYRDRPYEQYF.

CDR3 DNA: TGTGCCAGCAGTGAACGGACTAGCGGGGGGGCCGAGCAGTACTTC. This gives the protein CASSERTSGGAEQYF. V usage is TRBV6-1 and J usage is TRBJ2-7; 15 bases are shared with TRBD2. This CDR3 is 15 amino acids long. J gave up 6 bases and V 2 bases, and 2 bases lay outside the gene matches. Germline assignment: CDR1 MNHNS and CDR2 SASEGT.

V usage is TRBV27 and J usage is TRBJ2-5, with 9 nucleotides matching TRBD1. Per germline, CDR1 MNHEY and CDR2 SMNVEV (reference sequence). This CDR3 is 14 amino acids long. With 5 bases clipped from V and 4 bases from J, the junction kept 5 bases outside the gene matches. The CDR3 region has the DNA TGTGCCAGCAGTCCGGGGACAGGGCCAGAGACCCAGTACTTC. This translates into CASSPGTGPETQYF.

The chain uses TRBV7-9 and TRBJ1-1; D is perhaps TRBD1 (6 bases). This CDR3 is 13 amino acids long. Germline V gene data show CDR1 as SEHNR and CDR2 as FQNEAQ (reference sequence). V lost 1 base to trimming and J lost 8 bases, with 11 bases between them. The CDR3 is CASSLGTDREAFF. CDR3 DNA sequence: TGTGCCAGCAGCTTAGGGACAGATAGAGAAGCTTTCTTT.

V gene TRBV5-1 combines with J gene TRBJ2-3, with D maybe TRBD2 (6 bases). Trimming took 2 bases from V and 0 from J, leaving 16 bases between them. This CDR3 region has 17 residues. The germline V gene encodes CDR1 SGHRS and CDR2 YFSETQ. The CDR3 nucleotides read TGCGCCAGCAGCTTTGGGTCCGCGGGGCTTAGCACAGATACGCAGTATTTT. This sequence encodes CASSFGSAGLSTDTQYF.

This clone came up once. The CDR3 loop reads CASSSDRGPYAFF. DNA of the CDR3: TGTGCCAGCAGCTCGGACAGGGGGCCATACGCTTTCTTT. The chain links TRBV5-6 to TRBJ1-1; TRBD1 aligns across 11 bases. The CDR3 sequence is 13 residues long. V was clipped by 3 bases and J by 11 bases; unmatched bases: 6. The germline V gene has CDR1 SGHDT and CDR2 YYEEEE.

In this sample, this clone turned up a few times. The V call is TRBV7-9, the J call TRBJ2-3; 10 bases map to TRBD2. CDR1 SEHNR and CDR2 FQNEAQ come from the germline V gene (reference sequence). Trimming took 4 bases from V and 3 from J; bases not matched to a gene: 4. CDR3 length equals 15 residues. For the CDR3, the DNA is TGTGCCAGCAGCTGGACTAGCGGCAAGACAGATACGCAGTATTTT. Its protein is CASSWTSGKTDTQYF.

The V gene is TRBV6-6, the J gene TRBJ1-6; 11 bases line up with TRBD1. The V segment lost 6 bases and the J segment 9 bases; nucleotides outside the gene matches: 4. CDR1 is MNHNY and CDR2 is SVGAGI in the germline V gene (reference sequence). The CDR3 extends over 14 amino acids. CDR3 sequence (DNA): TGTGCCAGCAGCACCGGACAGGGGGCTTCACCCCTCCACTTT. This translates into CASSTGQGASPLHF.

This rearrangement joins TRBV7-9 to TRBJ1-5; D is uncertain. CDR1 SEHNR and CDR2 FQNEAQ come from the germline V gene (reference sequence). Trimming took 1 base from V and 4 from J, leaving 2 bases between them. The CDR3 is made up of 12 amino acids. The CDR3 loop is CASSLENQPQHF. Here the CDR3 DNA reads TGTGCCAGCAGCTTAGAAAATCAGCCCCAGCATTTT.

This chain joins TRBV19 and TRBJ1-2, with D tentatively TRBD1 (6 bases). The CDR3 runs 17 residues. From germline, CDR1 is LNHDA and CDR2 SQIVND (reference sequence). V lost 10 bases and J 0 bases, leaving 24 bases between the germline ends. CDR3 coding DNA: TGTGCCACCGCCGGGGGCCATGCAGGGTACGCTAACTATGGCTACACCTTC. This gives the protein CATAGGHAGYANYGYTF.